The present T cell receptor (beta chain) was sequenced within a study of T cells in Graves' hyperthyroidism and ophthalmopathy. This clonotype appeared once. The CDR3 regions of TCR beta were amplified from RNA transcripts. In the first-round RT-PCR of the TCR CDR3, the HTBI primer set was used. TCRdb re-called the multiplex PCR reads through MiXCR, storing one row per CDR3 protein. Of roughly 500,000 distinct CDR3 sequences detected, about 45% appear once; the ten largest clones hold about two fifths. Germline CDR1 and CDR2: SEHNR and FQNEAQ (reference sequence). V was cut by 8 bases and J by 2 bases, with 21 bases left in between. There are 16 residues in the CDR3.

Sequencing used peripheral blood or thyroid tissue (not recorded which). This rearrangement joins TRBV7-9 to TRBJ2-5; a possible D gene is TRBD1 (7 bases). This receptor was obtained from an adult woman with Graves' disease, either hyperthyroidism or ophthalmopathy (not recorded which). This chain's CDR3 is CASRRGAGGYQETQYF. CDR3 sequence (DNA): TGTGCCAGCCGTCGCGGGGCAGGGGGGTATCAAGAGACCCAGTACTTC.